This TCR beta chain was captured by sequencing in a study of blood T cell repertoires in COVID-19. Study details: Material from acute and convalescent COVID-19 was sourced from the United States, Italy and Spain.

Original methodology: By means of reference gene primer amplification, nucleated cell counts were estimated. Measured with immunoSEQ multiplex PCR; TCRdb has only the in-frame clones, and not every one. D and trimming come from the DNA, and the V and J calls and clone size come from that table. The sample shows 52,000 or so clones, 65% to 90% of them seen only once. Germline V gives CDR1 MNHEY, CDR2 SVGAGI. Trimming cost V 6 bases and J 11 bases, with 23 bases left between them. The CDR3 has 14 amino acids. This receptor was taken from a human donor in a cohort sampled during active COVID-19. The genes are TRBV6-5 and TRBJ2-7; TRBD1 is a possible D gene (7 bases). The sample consisted of peripheral blood. The CDR3 nucleotides are TGTGCCAGCAGCCCCGACAGGGACTCCCCTAAGGAGTACTTC. This gives the protein CASSPDRDSPKEYF.